This is a list of T cell receptor beta chains from one sample in a study of identical twins. TCRdb used MiXCR to reprocess the 5' RACE reads, holding one entry per CDR3 protein. Of roughly 540,000 distinct CDR3 sequences listed, under 25% are singletons. These data were also filed under a second study, of T cells expressing NK-cell markers.

The sequenced material came from CD4+ T cells sorted from blood. These receptors were obtained from a woman between 18 and 30 years old in good health. CDR3s include the opening cysteine and the closing phenylalanine or tryptophan. The D gene is left open where the match is weak. Rows may omit the clone size; those that give it use once, few, many or a size class.

.	many	TRBV6-5	TRBJ2-1	TGTGCCAGCAGTTGGGGACGGAATGAGCAGTTCTTC	CASSWGRNEQFF
.	.	TRBV12-3/TRBV12-4	TRBJ2-7	TGTGCCAGCAGTTTAAGGAGGTACCCTTCACCCGAGCAGTACTTC	CASSLRRYPSPEQYF
.	.	TRBV30	TRBJ1-5	TGTGCCTGGAGTGTACAGGGAGCGCAGCCCCAGCATTTT	CAWSVQGAQPQHF
.	few	TRBV5-1	TRBJ2-3	TGCGCCAGCAGCTTGGTCACGACTAGTTTGGCAGATACGCAGTATTTT	CASSLVTTSLADTQYF
TRBD2	few	TRBV12-3/TRBV12-4	TRBJ2-1	TGTGCCAGCAGTTTCGTCAGGACTAGCGGCTACAATGAGCAGTTCTTC	CASSFVRTSGYNEQFF
TRBD2	.	TRBV20-1	TRBJ2-7	TGCAGTGCTAGATCGGGGGGAACAACCTACGAGCAGTACTTC	CSARSGGTTYEQYF
TRBD1	.	TRBV12-3/TRBV12-4	TRBJ1-6	TGTGCCAGCAGCCTCGGGACAGGGGCCTATTCACCCCTCCACTTT	CASSLGTGAYSPLHF
TRBD1	.	TRBV29-1	TRBJ2-7	TGCAGCGTCTACGGGACAGGGCATGACGAGCAGTACTTC	CSVYGTGHDEQYF
TRBD1	few	TRBV12-3/TRBV12-4	TRBJ1-5	TGTGCCAGCCGAGGACAGGCCGGGCAGCCCCAGCATTTT	CASRGQAGQPQHF
.	once	TRBV7-6	TRBJ2-5	TGTGCCAGCAGCATAAGGGTGAAAGAGACCCAGTACTTC	CASSIRVKETQYF
.	.	TRBV6-5	TRBJ1-1	TGTGCCAGCAGTTACGCAGGCTGGAACACTGAAGCTTTCTTT	CASSYAGWNTEAFF
.	many	TRBV6-1	TRBJ2-5	TGTGCCAGCAGTACGGGGGGCTTTGGGGAGACCCAGTACTTC	CASSTGGFGETQYF
.	.	TRBV18	TRBJ2-7	TGTGCCAGCTCACCTGCCATTCTCGGGGACGAGCAGTACTTC	CASSPAILGDEQYF
TRBD2	few	TRBV20-1	TRBJ2-5	TGCAGTGCTAGAGGGACTAGCGGGCCCCAAGAGACCCAGTACTTC	CSARGTSGPQETQYF
TRBD2	.	TRBV13	TRBJ2-3	TGTGCCAGCAGCTTAAGTAGCGGGAGGGCCTATACGCAGTATTTT	CASSLSSGRAYTQYF
TRBD1	.	TRBV7-2	TRBJ1-1	TGTGCCAGCAGCCTTGACAGGGGTGAAGCTTACTTT	CASSLDRGEAYF
.	.	TRBV20-1	TRBJ2-1	TGCAGTGCTGGGAGAGACGCTGAGCAGTTCTTC	CSAGRDAEQFF
TRBD1	.	TRBV2	TRBJ2-5	TGTGCCAGCGCGGACAGGGCTGGAGAGACCCAGTACTTC	CASADRAGETQYF
.	many	TRBV6-5	TRBJ1-1	TGTGCCAGCAGTTACATACTGGGGAACACTGAAGCTTTCTTT	CASSYILGNTEAFF
.	few	TRBV12-3/TRBV12-4	TRBJ1-6	TGTGCCAGCAGTAAACTAGGTTCACCCCTCCACTTT	CASSKLGSPLHF
.	few	TRBV14	TRBJ2-1	TGTGCCAGCAGCCAAACAGGGAGCTCCTACAATGAGCAGTTCTTC	CASSQTGSSYNEQFF
TRBD2	few	TRBV6-1	TRBJ2-7	TGTGCCAGCAGTCGGGGGGGGGCAGTCTACGAGCAGTACTTC	CASSRGGAVYEQYF
TRBD2	few	TRBV20-1	TRBJ2-2	TGCAGTGCTAGACCTGGGACTAGCTCCACCGGGGAGCTGTTTTTT	CSARPGTSSTGELFF
.	few	TRBV5-6	TRBJ1-6	TGTGCCAGCAGCTTCCCCCGATCACCCCTCCACTTT	CASSFPRSPLHF
TRBD2	.	TRBV20-1	TRBJ2-7	TGCAGTGCTAGAGTCCCTAAGGGGCGGGAGGGCTACGAGCAGTACTTC	CSARVPKGREGYEQYF
.	few	TRBV7-8	TRBJ2-1	TGTGCCAGCAGCTTAGGGCCCGAGGGCCCCGGGATCTTC	CASSLGPEGPGIF
.	few	TRBV7-8	TRBJ1-1	TGTGCCAGCAGCTGGGGCGGGACATCAGAAGCTTTCTTT	CASSWGGTSEAFF
TRBD1	.	TRBV19	TRBJ2-2	TGTGCCAGTAGTTCAAGGACAGGGCCCACCGGGGAGCTGTTTTTT	CASSSRTGPTGELFF
TRBD1	.	TRBV7-8	TRBJ1-2	TGTGCCAGCAGCGGCACAGGGGGTCCCTATGGCTACACCTTC	CASSGTGGPYGYTF
TRBD1	.	TRBV7-9	TRBJ1-2	TGTGCCAGCAGCCGGGACAGGGGGCGCGGGAACTATGGCTACACCTTC	CASSRDRGRGNYGYTF
.	.	TRBV20-1	TRBJ2-5	TGCAGTGCTAGAGATCTCAATACTCCGGTTCCGGGACCCGAAGCCAAAGAGACCCAGTACTTC	CSARDLNTPVPGPEAKETQYF
TRBD1	many	TRBV7-2	TRBJ2-3	TGTGCCAGCAGCCTCGACAGGGTAACAGATACGCAGTATTTT	CASSLDRVTDTQYF
.	.	TRBV29-1	TRBJ1-1	TGCAGCGTTACTCGGGGCCTCTCGGGAGCTTTCTTT	CSVTRGLSGAFF
.	few	TRBV4-2	TRBJ1-1	TGTGCCAGCAGCCAAGACCGTCTAGTCGGGCACACTGAAGCTTTCTTT	CASSQDRLVGHTEAFF
.	.	TRBV10-2	TRBJ2-4	TGCGCCAGCAGTGAGCGGGTCCTCGTAGCCAAAAACATTCAGTACTTC	CASSERVLVAKNIQYF
.	.	TRBV10-3	TRBJ2-3	TGTGCCATCAGTGTGGGCGGGATAACAACAGATACGCAGTATTTT	CAISVGGITTDTQYF
.	few	TRBV2	TRBJ2-1	TGTGCCAGCGGGAGGACAAGCAATGAGCAGTTCTTC	CASGRTSNEQFF
.	.	TRBV30	TRBJ2-5	TGTGCCTGGAGTGTAAGAACTGGGTACCAAGAGACCCAGTACTTC	CAWSVRTGYQETQYF
TRBD1	few	TRBV9	TRBJ1-2	TGTGCCAGCAGCACCCGTGGACAGGGGGACTATGGCTACACCTTC	CASSTRGQGDYGYTF
.	few	TRBV6-5	TRBJ2-5	TGTGCCAGCAGTTTAAGTTTGGCAACGTACCAAGAGACCCAGTACTTC	CASSLSLATYQETQYF
TRBD1	many	TRBV7-2	TRBJ1-1	TGTGCCAGCAGCTTAGGACAGGGGCCTTCCACTGAAGCTTTCTTT	CASSLGQGPSTEAFF
TRBD1	.	TRBV6-1	TRBJ2-1	TGTGCCAGCAGACCGGGACAGTTCCTCAATGAGCAGTTCTTC	CASRPGQFLNEQFF
.	few	TRBV7-2	TRBJ2-4	TGTGCCAGCAGCTTAGCCGTGTCTAGCCTAGCCAAAAACATTCAGTACTTC	CASSLAVSSLAKNIQYF
.	few	TRBV12-3/TRBV12-4	TRBJ1-6	TGTGCCAGCGCTAGGCGAAGAATTCAACTAGGTTCACCCCTCCACTTT	CASARRRIQLGSPLHF
.	few	TRBV4-2	TRBJ1-2	TGTGCCAGCAGCGACGTGGGTGGCTACACCTTC	CASSDVGGYTF
.	.	TRBV20-1	TRBJ2-3	TGCAGTGCAAGACGGTGGCGGATAAACACAGATACGCAGTATTTT	CSARRWRINTDTQYF
.	few	TRBV12-3/TRBV12-4	TRBJ1-2	TGTGCCAGCAGTTTAGGGCAGCCCTATGGCTACACCTTC	CASSLGQPYGYTF
.	few	TRBV7-9	TRBJ2-7	TGTGCCAGCAGCTTAGAGACGGGACTGTCCTACGAGCAGTACTTC	CASSLETGLSYEQYF